This record looks at one T cell receptor (beta chain) sequence and its context. The sample belongs to a study of control samples from healthy donors and cancer patients. V was trimmed by 3 bases and J by 0 bases, leaving 10 bases between them. The V gene's germline CDR1 is SGHRS and CDR2 YFSETQ. The CDR3 has 15 residues. The repertoire was sequenced with immunoSEQ multiplex PCR; TCRdb's copy has only in-frame clones and lacks some. The profile shows about 130,000 clones, about 93% of them singletons. The sequenced sample was PBMCs. The chain carries TRBV5-1 and TRBJ2-1, with D possibly being TRBD1 or TRBD2 (5 bases each). This clonotype was obtained from a man in his forties or fifties with head and neck cancer. The CDR3 sequence: CASSSGRGSYNEQFF. The DNA for the CDR3 is TGCGCCAGCAGCTCGGGACGGGGCTCCTACAATGAGCAGTTCTTC.